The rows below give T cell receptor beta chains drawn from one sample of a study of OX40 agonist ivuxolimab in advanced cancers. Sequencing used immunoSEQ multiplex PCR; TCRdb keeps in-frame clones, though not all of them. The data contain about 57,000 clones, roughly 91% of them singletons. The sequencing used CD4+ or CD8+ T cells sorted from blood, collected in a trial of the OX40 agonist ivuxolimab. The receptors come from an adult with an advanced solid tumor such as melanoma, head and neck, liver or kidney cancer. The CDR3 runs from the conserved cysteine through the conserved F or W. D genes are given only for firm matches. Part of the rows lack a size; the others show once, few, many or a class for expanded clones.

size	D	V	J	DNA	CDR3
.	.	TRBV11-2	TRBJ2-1	TGTGCCAGCAGCTTTTCACAGGGAACCTACAATGAGCAGTTCTTC	CASSFSQGTYNEQFF
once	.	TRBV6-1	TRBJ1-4	TGTGCCAGCAGTGGCGGCCGGAGGGAAAAACTGTTTTTT	CASSGGRREKLFF
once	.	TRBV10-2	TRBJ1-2	TGCGCCAGCAGTGAGAATAACTATGGCTACACCTTC	CASSENNYGYTF
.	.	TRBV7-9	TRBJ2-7	TGTGCCAGCAGCTTACCCCTGGTTAGCGGAACCTACTACGAGCAGTACTTC	CASSLPLVSGTYYEQYF
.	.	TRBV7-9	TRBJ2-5	TGTGCCAGCAGCCTCCATCTTGGATCCGGGGTGACCCAGTACTTC	CASSLHLGSGVTQYF
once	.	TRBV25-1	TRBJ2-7	TGTGCCAGCAGTGGGTACGAGCAGTACTTC	CASSGYEQYF
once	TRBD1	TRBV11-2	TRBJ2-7	TGTGCCAGCAGCTTGGGACAGGGGGCCTACGAGCAGTACTTC	CASSLGQGAYEQYF
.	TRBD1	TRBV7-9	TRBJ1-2	TGTGCCAGCAGCCCTCGGACAGGGGCCGGCTACACCTTC	CASSPRTGAGYTF
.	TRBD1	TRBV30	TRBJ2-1	TGTGCCTGGGGGACAGGGAGCTCCTACAATGAGCAGTTCTTC	CAWGTGSSYNEQFF
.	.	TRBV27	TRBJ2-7	TGTGCCAGCAGTTCGTACTCCTACGAGCAGTACTTC	CASSSYSYEQYF
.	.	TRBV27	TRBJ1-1	TGTGCCAGCAGTTTAGGAGGGAGTAGAGTAGCTTTCTTT	CASSLGGSRVAFF
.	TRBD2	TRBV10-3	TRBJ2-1	TGTGCCATCAGTGCTCTAGCGGACTCCTACAATGAGCAGTTCTTC	CAISALADSYNEQFF
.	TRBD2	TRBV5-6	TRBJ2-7	TGTGCCAGCAGTCCCGGGACTAGCCTTTACGAGCAGTACTTC	CASSPGTSLYEQYF
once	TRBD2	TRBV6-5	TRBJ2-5	TGTGCCAGCAGTTCCCCGGCTAGCGGGGTGGGGGCCCAGTACTTC	CASSSPASGVGAQYF
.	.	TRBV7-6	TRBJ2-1	TGTGCCAGCAGCCCTCAGGGAATTGAGCAGTTCTTC	CASSPQGIEQFF
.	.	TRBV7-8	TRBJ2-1	TGTGCCAGCAGCACGGACAGGGGGCGACTAGCGGGAGTGGGGGAGCAGTTCTTC	CASSTDRGRLAGVGEQFF
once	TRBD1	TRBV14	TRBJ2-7	TGTGCCAGCAGCCCCGGGACAGGGGCCTACGAGCAGTACTTC	CASSPGTGAYEQYF
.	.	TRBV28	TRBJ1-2	TGTGCCAGCAGCAGTTATGGCTACACCTTC	CASSSYGYTF
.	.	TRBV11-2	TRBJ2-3	TGTGCCAGCAGCTTTAGAGGGCGGCGCCCAGATACGCAGTATTTT	CASSFRGRRPDTQYF
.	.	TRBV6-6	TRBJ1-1	TGTGCCAGCAGGACACCGGGCCTCGGGGACACTGAAGCTTTCTTT	CASRTPGLGDTEAFF
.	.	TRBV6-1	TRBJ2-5	TGTGCCAGCAGTGGGACAGTACAAGAGACCCAGTACTTC	CASSGTVQETQYF
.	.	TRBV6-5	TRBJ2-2	TGTGCCAGCAGTTATGACTCAGCAACCGGGGAGCTGTTTTTT	CASSYDSATGELFF
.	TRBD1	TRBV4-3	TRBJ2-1	TGCGCCAGCAGCCAAGACAGGGGGCCTTGGTATGAGCAGTTCTTC	CASSQDRGPWYEQFF
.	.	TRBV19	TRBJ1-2	TGTGCCAGTAGTATAGATGCCGAGGGGTACTATGGCTACACCTTC	CASSIDAEGYYGYTF
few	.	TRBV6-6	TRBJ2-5	TGTGCCAGCAGCCTCCGGGAGTACGAGACCCAGTACTTC	CASSLREYETQYF
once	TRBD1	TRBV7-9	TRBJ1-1	TGTGCCAGCAGCTTACCTGACAGGGAAGGCACTGAAGCTTTCTTT	CASSLPDREGTEAFF
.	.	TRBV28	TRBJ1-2	TGTGCCAGCAGTTTACCACCCACCCATGGCTACACCTTC	CASSLPPTHGYTF
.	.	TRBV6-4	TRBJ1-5	TGTGCTTCCCCCGGGGTTCGGCAGCCCCAGCATTTT	CASPGVRQPQHF
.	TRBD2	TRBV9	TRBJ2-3	TGTGCCAGCAGCGTAGCTAGCGGGAGATTCGCAGATACGCAGTATTTT	CASSVASGRFADTQYF
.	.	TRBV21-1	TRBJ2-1	TGTGCCAGCAGCGTCAAGGTAGTCCCCAGCAATGAGCAGTTCTTC	CASSVKVVPSNEQFF